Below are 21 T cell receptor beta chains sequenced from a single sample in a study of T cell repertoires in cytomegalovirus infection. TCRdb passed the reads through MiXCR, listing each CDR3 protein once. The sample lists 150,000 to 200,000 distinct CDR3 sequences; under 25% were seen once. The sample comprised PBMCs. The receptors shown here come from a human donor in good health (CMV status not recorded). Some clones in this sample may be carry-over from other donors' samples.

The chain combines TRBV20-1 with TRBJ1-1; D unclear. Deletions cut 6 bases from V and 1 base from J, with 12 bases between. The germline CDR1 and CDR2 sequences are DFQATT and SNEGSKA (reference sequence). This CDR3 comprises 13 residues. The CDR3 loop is CSALTVGNTEAFF. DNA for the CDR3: TGCAGTGCCCTAACGGTGGGGAACACTGAAGCTTTCTTT.

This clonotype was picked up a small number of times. CDR3 coding DNA: TGCAGTGCTAGAGATCGTTTAGACTCAAATCAGCCCCAGCATTTT. Its protein is CSARDRLDSNQPQHF. The gene calls are TRBV20-1 and TRBJ1-5; the D is unclear. Germline CDR1 DFQATT, CDR2 SNEGSKA (reference sequence). Trimming took 0 bases from V and 4 from J, leaving 13 bases between them. The CDR3 sequence is 15 residues long.

Here the CDR3 reads CASSRSGTGALPETQYF. CDR3 nucleotide sequence: TGTGCCAGTAGTAGGTCCGGGACAGGGGCTCTCCCAGAGACCCAGTACTTC. The rearrangement links TRBV19 to TRBJ2-5; TRBD1 agrees at 10 bases. There are 17 residues in the CDR3. From germline, CDR1 is LNHDA and CDR2 SQIVND (reference sequence). J was trimmed by 4 bases and V by 4 bases; bases with no gene match: 12.

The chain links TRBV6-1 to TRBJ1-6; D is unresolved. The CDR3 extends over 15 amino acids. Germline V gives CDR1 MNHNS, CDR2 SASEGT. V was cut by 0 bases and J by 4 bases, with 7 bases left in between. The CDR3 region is CASSEAPAYNSPLHF. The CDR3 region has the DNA TGTGCCAGCAGTGAAGCGCCAGCATATAATTCACCCCTCCACTTT.

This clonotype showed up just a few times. The DNA of the CDR3 is TGTGCCAGCAGTGACCCCCCGGACAGCACAGATACGCAGTATTTT. Amino acids: CASSDPPDSTDTQYF. The gene calls are TRBV6-2 or TRBV6-3 and TRBJ2-3; D is unresolved. Per germline, CDR1 MNHEY and CDR2 SVGEGT. The CDR3 has 15 residues. Trimming took off 5 bases at V and 0 bases at J, with 12 bases between the two ends.

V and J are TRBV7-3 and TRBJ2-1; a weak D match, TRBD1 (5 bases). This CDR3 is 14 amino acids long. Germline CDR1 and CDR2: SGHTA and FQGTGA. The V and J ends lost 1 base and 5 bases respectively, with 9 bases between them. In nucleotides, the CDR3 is TGTGCCAGCAGCTTAATGGCAGGGAACAATGAGCAGTTCTTC. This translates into CASSLMAGNNEQFF. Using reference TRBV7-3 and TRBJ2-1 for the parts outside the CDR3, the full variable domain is GAGVSQTPSNKVTEKGKYVELRCDPISGHTALYWYRQSLGQGPEFLIYFQGTGAADDSGLPNDRFFAVRPEGSVSTLKIQRTERGDSAVYLCASSLMAGNNEQFFGPGTRLTVL.

CDR3 sequence (DNA): TGTGCCAGCTCACCGGGACAGGGGGCGGACGGTGGTGAAAAACTGTTTTTT. This sequence encodes CASSPGQGADGGEKLFF. The rearrangement joins TRBV18 to TRBJ1-4, with 12 positions matching TRBD1. Looked up from germline, CDR1 is KGHSH and CDR2 is LQKENI. The CDR3 is 17 residues long. The V and J ends lost 3 bases and 7 bases, in that order; junction bases with no gene match: 9.

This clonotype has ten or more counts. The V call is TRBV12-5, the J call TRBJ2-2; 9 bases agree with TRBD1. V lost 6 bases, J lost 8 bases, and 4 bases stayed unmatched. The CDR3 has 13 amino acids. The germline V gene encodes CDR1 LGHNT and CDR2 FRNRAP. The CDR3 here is CASGPGTGGELFF. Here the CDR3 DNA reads TGTGCTAGTGGGCCCGGGACAGGGGGGGAGCTGTTTTTT.

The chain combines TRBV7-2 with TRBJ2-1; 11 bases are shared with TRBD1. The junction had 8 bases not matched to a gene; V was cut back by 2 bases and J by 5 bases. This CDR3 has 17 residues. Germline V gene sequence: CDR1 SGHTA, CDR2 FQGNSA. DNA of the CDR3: TGTGCCAGCAGCTTAAGGGGGACAGGGGGGTTCGACAATGAGCAGTTCTTC. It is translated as CASSLRGTGGFDNEQFF.

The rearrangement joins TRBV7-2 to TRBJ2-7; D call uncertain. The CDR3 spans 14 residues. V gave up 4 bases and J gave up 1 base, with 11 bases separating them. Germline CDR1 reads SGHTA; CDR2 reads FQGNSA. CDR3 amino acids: CASSWEGVSYEQYF. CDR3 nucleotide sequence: TGTGCCAGCAGCTGGGAAGGTGTTTCCTACGAGCAGTACTTC.

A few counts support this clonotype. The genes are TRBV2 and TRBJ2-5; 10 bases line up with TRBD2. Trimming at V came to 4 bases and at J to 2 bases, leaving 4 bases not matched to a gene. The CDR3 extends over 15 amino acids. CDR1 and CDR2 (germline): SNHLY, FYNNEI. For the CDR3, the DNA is TGTGCCAGCAGTGCAACTAGCGGGGATCAAGAGACCCAGTACTTC. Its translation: CASSATSGDQETQYF.

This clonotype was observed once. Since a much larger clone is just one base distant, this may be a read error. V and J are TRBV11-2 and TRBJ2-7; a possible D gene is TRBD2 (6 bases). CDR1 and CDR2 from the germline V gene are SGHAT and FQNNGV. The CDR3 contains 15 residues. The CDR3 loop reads CASCLGLGPGGEQYF. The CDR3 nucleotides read TGTGCCAGCTGCTTAGGTCTCGGCCCCGGGGGCGAGCAGTACTTC.

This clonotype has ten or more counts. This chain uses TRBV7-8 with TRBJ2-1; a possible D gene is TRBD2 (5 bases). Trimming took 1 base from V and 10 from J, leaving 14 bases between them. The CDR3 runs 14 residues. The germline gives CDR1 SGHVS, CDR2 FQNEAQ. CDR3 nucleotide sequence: TGTGCCAGCAGCTTAGTTCTAGCCGGTTACGAGCAGTTCTTC. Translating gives CASSLVLAGYEQFF.

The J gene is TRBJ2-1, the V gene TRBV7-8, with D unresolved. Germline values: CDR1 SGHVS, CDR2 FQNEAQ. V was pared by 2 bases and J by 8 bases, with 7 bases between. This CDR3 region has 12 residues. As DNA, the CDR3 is TGTGCCAGCAGCTTAAACCGGTATGAGCAGTTCTTC. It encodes CASSLNRYEQFF.

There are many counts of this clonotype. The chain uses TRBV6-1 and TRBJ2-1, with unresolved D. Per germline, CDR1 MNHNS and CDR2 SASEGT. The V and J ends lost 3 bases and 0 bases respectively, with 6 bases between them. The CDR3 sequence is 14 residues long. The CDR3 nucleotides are TGTGCCAGCAGTGACAGGTCCTCCTACAATGAGCAGTTCTTC. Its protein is CASSDRSSYNEQFF.

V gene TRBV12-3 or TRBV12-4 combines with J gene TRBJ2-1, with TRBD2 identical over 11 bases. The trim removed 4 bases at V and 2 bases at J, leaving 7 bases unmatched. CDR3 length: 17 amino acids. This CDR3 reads CASSSGKLAGAYNEQFF. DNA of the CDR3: TGTGCCAGCAGTTCTGGGAAACTAGCGGGAGCCTACAATGAGCAGTTCTTC.

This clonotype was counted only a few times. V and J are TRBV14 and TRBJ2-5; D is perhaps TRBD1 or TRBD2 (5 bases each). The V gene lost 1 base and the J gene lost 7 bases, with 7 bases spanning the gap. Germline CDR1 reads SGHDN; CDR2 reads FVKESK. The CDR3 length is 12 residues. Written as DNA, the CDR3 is TGTGCCAGCAGCCAAGTGAGGGGGACCCAGTACTTC. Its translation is CASSQVRGTQYF.

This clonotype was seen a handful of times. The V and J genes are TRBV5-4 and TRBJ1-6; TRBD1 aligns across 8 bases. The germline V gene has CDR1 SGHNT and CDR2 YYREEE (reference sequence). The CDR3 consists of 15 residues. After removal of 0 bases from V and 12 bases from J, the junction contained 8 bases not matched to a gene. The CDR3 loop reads CASSLVGTDREPLHF. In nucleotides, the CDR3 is TGTGCCAGCAGCTTGGTGGGGACGGACAGGGAACCCCTCCACTTT. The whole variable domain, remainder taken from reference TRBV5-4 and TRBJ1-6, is ETGVTQSPTHLIKTRGQQVTLRCSSQSGHNTVSWYQQALGQGPQFIFQYYREEENGRGNFPPRFSGLQFPNYSSELNVNALELDDSALYLCASSLVGTDREPLHFGNGTRLTVT.

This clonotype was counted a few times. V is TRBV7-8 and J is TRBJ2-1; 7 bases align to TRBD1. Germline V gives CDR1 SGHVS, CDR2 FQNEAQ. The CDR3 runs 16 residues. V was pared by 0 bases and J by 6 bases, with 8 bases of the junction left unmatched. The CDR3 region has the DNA TGTGCCAGCAGCTTAGCGGGGACAGCCTACAGCAATGAGCAGTTCTTC. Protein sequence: CASSLAGTAYSNEQFF.

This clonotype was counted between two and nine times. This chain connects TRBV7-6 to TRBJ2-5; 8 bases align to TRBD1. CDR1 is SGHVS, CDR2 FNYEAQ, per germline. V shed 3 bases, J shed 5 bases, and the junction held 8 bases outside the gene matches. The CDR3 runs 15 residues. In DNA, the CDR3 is TGTGCCAGCAGCTTGCCGGGACAGGTTGGGGAGACCCAGTACTTC. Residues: CASSLPGQVGETQYF.

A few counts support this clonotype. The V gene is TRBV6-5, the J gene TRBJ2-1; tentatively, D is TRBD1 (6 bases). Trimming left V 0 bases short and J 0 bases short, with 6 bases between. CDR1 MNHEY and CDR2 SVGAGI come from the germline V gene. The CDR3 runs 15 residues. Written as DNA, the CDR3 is TGTGCCAGCAGTTACTCAGGGGGCTCCTACAATGAGCAGTTCTTC. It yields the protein CASSYSGGSYNEQFF.